This T cell receptor beta chain is drawn from a study of blood T cell repertoires in COVID-19. CDR3 length equals 14 residues. The junction had 8 bases not matched to a gene; V was cut back by 5 bases and J by 9 bases. The germline V gene encodes CDR1 SGHVS and CDR2 FQNEAQ. Per the original methods: Reference gene primer amplification yielded estimated nucleated cell counts. TCRdb's copy holds only in-frame clones and misses some; the assay was immunoSEQ multiplex PCR. Clonal size and the V and J genes are those of that table, whereas D and trimming came from the DNA. The sample carries some 210,000 clones, over 75% recorded once.

The chain joins TRBV7-8 to TRBJ2-1, with TRBD1 identical over 9 bases. The clonotype originates from a woman aged 40 to 50 who had recovered from COVID-19. Sequenced input: peripheral blood. CDR3 sequence reads: CASSPGDRDPEQFF. The CDR3 DNA reads TGTGCCAGCAGCCCTGGGGACAGGGATCCTGAGCAGTTCTTC.